This T cell receptor beta chain emerged from a study of T cell repertoires in cytomegalovirus infection. This clonotype was recorded many times. MiXCR was run by TCRdb on the reads, yielding one entry per CDR3 protein. Found here are approximately 550,000 distinct CDR3 sequences, more than 15% of them singletons; the top ten hold about 24%. The CDR3 is 14 amino acids. Trimming pared 6 bases from V and 1 base from J, leaving 12 bases between. Germline CDR1 reads MDHEN; CDR2 reads SYDVKM. Specimen: CD8+ T cells from PBMCs. The rearrangement joins TRBV28 to TRBJ2-5, with D possibly matching TRBD2 (6 bases). The source is a human donor in good health (CMV status not recorded). Some clones in this sample may be carry-over from other donors' samples. The CDR3 protein is CASSLTGSQETQYF. DNA of the CDR3: TGTGCCAGCAGCCTTACCGGGAGCCAAGAGACCCAGTACTTC.